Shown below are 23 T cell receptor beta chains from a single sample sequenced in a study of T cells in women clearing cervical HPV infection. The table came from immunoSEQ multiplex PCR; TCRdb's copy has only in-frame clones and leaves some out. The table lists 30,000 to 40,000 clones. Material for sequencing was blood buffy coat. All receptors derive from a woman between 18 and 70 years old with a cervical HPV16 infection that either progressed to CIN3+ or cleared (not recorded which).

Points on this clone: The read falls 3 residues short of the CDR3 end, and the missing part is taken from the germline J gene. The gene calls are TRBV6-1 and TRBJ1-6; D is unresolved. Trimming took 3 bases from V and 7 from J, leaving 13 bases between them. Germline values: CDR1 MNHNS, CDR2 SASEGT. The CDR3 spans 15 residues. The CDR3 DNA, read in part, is TGTGCCAGCAGTGATTTTCGCACAGACAATTCACCC. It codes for CASSDFRTDNSP. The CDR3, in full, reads CASSDFRTDNSPLHF.

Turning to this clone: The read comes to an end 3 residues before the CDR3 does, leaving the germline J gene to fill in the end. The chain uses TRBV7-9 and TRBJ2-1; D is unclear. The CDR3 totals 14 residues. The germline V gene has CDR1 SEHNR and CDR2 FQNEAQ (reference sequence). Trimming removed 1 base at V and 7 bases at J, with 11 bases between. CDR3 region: CASSLVDIGNEQFF. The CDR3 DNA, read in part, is TGTGCCAGCAGCTTAGTCGACATTGGGAATGAG.

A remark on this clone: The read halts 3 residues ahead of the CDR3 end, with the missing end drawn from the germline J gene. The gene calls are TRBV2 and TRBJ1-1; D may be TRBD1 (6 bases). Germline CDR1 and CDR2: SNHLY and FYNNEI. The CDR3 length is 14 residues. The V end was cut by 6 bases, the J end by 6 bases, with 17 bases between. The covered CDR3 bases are TGTGCCAGCAGGAGGGCAGGGGATGCTGCTGAA. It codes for CASRRAGDAAE. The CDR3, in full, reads CASRRAGDAAEAFF.

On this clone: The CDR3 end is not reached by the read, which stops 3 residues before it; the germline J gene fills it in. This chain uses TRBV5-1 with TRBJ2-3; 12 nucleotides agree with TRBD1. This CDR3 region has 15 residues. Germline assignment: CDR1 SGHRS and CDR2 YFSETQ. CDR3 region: CASSHGTGGEETQYF. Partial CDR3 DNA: TGCGCCAGCAGCCACGGGACAGGGGGCGAGGAGACG.

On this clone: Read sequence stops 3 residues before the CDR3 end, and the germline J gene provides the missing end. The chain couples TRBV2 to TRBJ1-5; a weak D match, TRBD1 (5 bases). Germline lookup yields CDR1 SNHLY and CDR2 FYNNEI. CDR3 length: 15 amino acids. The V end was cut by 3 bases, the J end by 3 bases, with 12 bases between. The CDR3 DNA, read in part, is TGTGCCAGCAGTGATTTAGGGGTTAACAATCAGCCC. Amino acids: CASSDLGVNNQP. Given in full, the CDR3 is CASSDLGVNNQPQHF.

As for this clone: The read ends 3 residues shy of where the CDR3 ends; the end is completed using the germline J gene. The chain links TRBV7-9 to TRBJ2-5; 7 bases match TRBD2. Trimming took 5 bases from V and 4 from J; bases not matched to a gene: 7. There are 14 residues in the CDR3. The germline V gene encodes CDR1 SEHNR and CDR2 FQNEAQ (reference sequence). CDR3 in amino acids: CASSPETSRETQYF. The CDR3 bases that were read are TGTGCCAGCAGCCCAGAGACTAGCCGAGAGACC.

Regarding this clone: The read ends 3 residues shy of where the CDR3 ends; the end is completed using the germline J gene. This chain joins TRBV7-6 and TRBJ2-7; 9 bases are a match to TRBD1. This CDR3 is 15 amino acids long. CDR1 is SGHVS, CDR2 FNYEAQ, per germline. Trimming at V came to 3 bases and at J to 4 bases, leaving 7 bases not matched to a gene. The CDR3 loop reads CASSLDRGPGYEQYF. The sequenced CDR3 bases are TGTGCCAGCAGCTTGGACAGGGGCCCGGGGTACGAG.

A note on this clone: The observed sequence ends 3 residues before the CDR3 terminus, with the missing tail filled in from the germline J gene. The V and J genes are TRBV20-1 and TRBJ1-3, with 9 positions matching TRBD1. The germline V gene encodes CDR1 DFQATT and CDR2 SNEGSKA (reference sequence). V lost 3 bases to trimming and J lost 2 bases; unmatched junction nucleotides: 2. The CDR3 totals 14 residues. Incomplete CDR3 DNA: TGCAGTGCTAGGTGGGACAGGGCTGGAAACACC. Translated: CSARWDRAGNT. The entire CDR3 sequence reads CSARWDRAGNTIYF.

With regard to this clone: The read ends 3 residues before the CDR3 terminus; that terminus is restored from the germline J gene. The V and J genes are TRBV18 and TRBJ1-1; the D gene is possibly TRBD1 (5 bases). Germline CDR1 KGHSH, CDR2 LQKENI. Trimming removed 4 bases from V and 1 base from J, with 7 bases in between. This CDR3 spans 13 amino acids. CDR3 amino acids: CASSLDKNTEAFF. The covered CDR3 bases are TGTGCCAGCTCACTGGACAAGAACACTGAA.

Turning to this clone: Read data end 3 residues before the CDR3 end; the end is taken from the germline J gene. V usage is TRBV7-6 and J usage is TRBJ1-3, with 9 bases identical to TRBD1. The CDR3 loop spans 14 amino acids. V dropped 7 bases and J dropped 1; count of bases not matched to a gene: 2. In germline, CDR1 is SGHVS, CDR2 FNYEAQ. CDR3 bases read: TGTGCCAGCATCGACAGGGGGTCTGGAAACACC. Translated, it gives CASIDRGSGNT. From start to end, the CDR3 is CASIDRGSGNTIYF. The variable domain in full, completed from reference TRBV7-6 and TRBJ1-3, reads GAGVSQSPRYKVTKRGQDVALRCDPISGHVSLYWYRQALGQGPEFLTYFNYEAQQDKSGLPNDRFSAERPEGSISTLTIQRTEQRDSAMYRCASIDRGSGNTIYFGEGSWLTVV.

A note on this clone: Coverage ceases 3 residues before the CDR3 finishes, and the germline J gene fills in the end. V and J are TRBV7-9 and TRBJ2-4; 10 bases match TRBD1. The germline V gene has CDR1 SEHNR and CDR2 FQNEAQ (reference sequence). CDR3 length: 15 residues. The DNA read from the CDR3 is TGTGCCAGCAGCGGGGGACAGGGGATAAACTATGGT. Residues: CASSGGQGINYG. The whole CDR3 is CASSGGQGINYGQYF. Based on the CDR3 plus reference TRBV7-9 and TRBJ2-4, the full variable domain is DTGVSQNPRHKITKRGQNVTFRCDPISEHNRLYWYRQTLGQGPEFLTYFQNEAQLEKSRLLSDRFSAERPKGSFSTLEIQRTEQGDSAMYLCASSGGQGINYGQYFGAGTRLSVL.

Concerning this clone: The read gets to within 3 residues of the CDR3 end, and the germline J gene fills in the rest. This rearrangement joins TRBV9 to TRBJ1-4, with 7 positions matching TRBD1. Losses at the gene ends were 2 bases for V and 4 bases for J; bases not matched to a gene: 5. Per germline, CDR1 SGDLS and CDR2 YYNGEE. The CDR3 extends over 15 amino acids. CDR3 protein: CASSVEGAGNEKLFF. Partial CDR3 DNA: TGTGCCAGCAGCGTCGAGGGGGCGGGTAATGAAAAA.

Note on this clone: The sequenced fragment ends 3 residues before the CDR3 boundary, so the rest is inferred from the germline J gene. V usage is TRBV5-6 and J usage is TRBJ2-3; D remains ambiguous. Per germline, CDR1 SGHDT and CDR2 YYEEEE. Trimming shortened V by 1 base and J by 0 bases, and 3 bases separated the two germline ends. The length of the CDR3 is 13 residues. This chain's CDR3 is CASSLQSTDTQYF. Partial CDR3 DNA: TGTGCCAGCAGCTTGCAGAGCACAGATACG. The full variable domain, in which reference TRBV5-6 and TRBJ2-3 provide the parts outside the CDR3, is DAGVTQSPTHLIKTRGQQVTLRCSPKSGHDTVSWYQQALGQGPQFIFQYYEEEERQRGNFPDRFSGHQFPNYSSELNVNALLLGDSALYLCASSLQSTDTQYFGPGTRLTVL.

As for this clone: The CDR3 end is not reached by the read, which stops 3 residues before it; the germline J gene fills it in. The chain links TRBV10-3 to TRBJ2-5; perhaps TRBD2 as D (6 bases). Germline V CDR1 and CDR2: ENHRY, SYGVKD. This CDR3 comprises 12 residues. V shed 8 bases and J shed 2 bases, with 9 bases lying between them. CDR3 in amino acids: CAIAGGQETQYF. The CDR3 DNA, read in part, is TGTGCCATCGCTGGAGGGCAAGAGACC.

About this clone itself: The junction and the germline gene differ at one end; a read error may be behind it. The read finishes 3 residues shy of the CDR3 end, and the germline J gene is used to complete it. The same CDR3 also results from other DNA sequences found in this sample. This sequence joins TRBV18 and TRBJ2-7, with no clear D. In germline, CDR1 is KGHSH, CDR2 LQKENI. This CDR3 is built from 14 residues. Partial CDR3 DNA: TGTGCCAGCTCCCCACCGCACGGTTCCTACGAG. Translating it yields CASSPPHGSYE. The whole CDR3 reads CASSPPHGSYEQYF.

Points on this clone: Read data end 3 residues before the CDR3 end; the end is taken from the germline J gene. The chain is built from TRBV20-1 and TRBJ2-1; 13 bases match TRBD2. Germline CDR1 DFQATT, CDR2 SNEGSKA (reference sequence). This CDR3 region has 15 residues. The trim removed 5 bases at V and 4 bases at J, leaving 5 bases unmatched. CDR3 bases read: TGCAGTGCTGCCGCGGGACTAGCGGGATACAATGAG. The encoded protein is CSAAAGLAGYNE. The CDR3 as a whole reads CSAAAGLAGYNEQFF.

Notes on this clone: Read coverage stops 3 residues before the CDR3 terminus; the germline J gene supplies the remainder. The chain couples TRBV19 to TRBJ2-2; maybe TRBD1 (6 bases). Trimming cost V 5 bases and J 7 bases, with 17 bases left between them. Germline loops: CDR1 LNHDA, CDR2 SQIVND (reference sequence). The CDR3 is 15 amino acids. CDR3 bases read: TGTGCCAGTAGTGTTTCACAGGGACGGAGCGGGGAG. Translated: CASSVSQGRSGE. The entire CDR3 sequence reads CASSVSQGRSGELFF.

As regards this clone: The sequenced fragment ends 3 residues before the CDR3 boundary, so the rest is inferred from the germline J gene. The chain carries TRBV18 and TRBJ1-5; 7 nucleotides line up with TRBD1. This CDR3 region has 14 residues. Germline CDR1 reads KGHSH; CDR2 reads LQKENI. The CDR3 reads CASSPWTGTDPQHF. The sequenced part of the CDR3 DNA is TGTGCCAGCTCACCATGGACAGGCACAGATCCC.

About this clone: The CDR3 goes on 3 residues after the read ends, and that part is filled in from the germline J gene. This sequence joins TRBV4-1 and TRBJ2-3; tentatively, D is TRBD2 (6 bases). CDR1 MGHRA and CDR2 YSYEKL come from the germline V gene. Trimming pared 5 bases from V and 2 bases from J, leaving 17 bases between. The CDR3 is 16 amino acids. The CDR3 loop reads CASSKRTTRDTDTQYF. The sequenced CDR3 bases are TGCGCCAGCAGCAAACGGACTACCCGTGACACAGATACG.

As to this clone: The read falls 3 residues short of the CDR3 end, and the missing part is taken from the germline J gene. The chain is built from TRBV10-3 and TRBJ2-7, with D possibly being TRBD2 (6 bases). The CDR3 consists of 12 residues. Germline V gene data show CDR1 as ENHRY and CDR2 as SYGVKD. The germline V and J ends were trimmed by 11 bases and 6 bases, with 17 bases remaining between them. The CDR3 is CAGGTWEFEQYF. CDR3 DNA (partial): TGTGCCGGGGGGACCTGGGAGTTCGAG.

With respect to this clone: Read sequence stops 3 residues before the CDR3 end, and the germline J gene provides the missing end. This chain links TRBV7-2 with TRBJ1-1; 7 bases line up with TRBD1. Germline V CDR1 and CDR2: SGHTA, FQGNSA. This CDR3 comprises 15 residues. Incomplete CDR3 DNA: TGTGCCAGCAGCACGCATTGGACAGGTACCTACGAG. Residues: CASSTHWTGTYE. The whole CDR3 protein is CASSTHWTGTYEAFF.

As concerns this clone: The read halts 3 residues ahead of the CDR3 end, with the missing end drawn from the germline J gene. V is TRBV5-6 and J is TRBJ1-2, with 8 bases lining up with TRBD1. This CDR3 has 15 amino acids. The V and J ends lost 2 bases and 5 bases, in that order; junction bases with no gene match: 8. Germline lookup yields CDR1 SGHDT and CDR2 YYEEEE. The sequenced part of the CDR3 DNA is TGTGCCAGCAGCTTACCGGGACAGGACCTGTATGGC. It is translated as CASSLPGQDLYG. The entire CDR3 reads CASSLPGQDLYGYTF.

The CDR3 loop reads CASSFGQAYEQYF. The DNA read from the CDR3 is TGTGCCAGCAGCTTTGGACAAGCTTACGAG. V is TRBV11-2 and J is TRBJ2-7; D is possibly TRBD1 (5 bases). The DNA ends 3 residues before the CDR3 does, and the rest of the CDR3 is filled in from the germline J gene. The V and J ends lost 3 bases and 4 bases respectively, with 10 bases between them. This CDR3 is 13 amino acids long. Germline-derived CDR1 and CDR2 are SGHAT and FQNNGV.